There are many counts of the clone carrying this TCR beta chain. Its antigen is currently unknown. These data come from a study of CD8 T cells in ankylosing spondylitis. Study results and limitations: Ankylosing spondylitis blood seemed to carry a telltale TCR beta motif made of under ten highly homologous variants.

For TCR beta, libraries came from quantitative 5'-RACE with molecular barcodes. Each CDR3 protein gets one entry after TCRdb re-called the 5' RACE reads with MiXCR. Among roughly 350,000 distinct CDR3 sequences, around 8% were seen once, and the ten largest hold approximately 15%. The CDR3 covers 15 residues. The trim removed 6 bases at V and 3 bases at J, leaving 7 bases unmatched. This sequence originates from a male donor with ankylosing spondylitis. What was sequenced was blood, either unsorted or a sorted T cell fraction (not recorded which). The chain is built from TRBV12-3 or TRBV12-4 and TRBJ1-4, with TRBD1 identical over 7 bases. The CDR3 reads CASRPDRAPNEKLFF. The CDR3 coding sequence is TGTGCCAGCAGACCCGACAGGGCTCCTAATGAAAAACTGTTTTTT.